The 7 T cell receptor beta chains below all came from one sample that was sequenced in a study of identical twins. MiXCR, applied by TCRdb to the 5' RACE reads, yields one record per CDR3 protein. The table has roughly 690,000 distinct CDR3 sequences, 6% to 6.5% seen once. Sequences were obtained from naive T cells sorted from blood. All receptors derive from a man younger than 35 in good health.

This clonotype was recorded a few times. The V gene is TRBV6-1, the J gene TRBJ1-1, with 9 positions matching TRBD1. After removal of 4 bases from V and 1 base from J, the junction contained 7 bases not matched to a gene. CDR3 length: 16 residues. Germline V gives CDR1 MNHNS, CDR2 SASEGT. The CDR3 nucleotides read TGTGCCAGCAGTGTGTACAGGGGGCAGGGGAACACTGAAGCTTTCTTT. Its protein is CASSVYRGQGNTEAFF.

This clonotype has a handful of counts. V usage is TRBV28 and J usage is TRBJ2-4; D is perhaps TRBD1 or TRBD2 (6 bases each). V was pared by 2 bases and J by 0 bases, with 17 bases between. Germline CDR1 MDHEN, CDR2 SYDVKM. This CDR3 has 18 residues. The chain's CDR3 is CASSLGAGGHLAKNIQYF. DNA of the CDR3: TGTGCCAGCAGTTTAGGGGCCGGGGGACACCTAGCCAAAAACATTCAGTACTTC.

This clonotype was counted ten times or more. CDR3 sequence (DNA): TGTGCCAGCAGCCAAGCCCGGGACAGGGCGCACAATGAGCAGTTCTTC. It specifies CASSQARDRAHNEQFF. The gene calls are TRBV14 and TRBJ2-1; TRBD1 aligns across 9 bases. This CDR3 is built from 16 residues. V shed 1 base, J shed 5 bases, and the junction held 6 bases outside the gene matches. Germline CDR1 reads SGHDN; CDR2 reads FVKESK.

This clonotype has ten or more counts. The chain joins TRBV5-1 to TRBJ1-1; D gene uncertain. The CDR3 is made up of 13 amino acids. Germline V gene sequence: CDR1 SGHRS, CDR2 YFSETQ. V was shortened by 4 bases and J by 0 bases, with 7 bases between the two germline ends. The DNA of the CDR3 is TGCGCCAGCAGCGCCGGACTGAACACTGAAGCTTTCTTT. Protein sequence: CASSAGLNTEAFF.

The V call is TRBV15, the J call TRBJ1-4; the D gene is possibly TRBD1 (5 bases). Germline CDR1 reads LNHNV; CDR2 reads YYDKDF (reference sequence). The CDR3 has 16 residues. The V gene lost 0 bases and the J gene lost 6 bases, with 14 bases spanning the gap. For the CDR3, the DNA is TGTGCCACCAGCAGAGATCGGAGGTGGGGGGATGAAAAACTGTTTTTT. It yields the protein CATSRDRRWGDEKLFF.

The chain recombines TRBV6-6 with TRBJ2-7; TRBD1 is a possible D gene (6 bases). CDR1 and CDR2 (germline): MNHNY, SVGAGI (reference sequence). This CDR3 comprises 13 residues. V was trimmed by 2 bases and J by 5 bases, leaving 10 bases between them. The CDR3 loop reads CASSYPTGHEQYF. CDR3 coding DNA: TGTGCCAGCAGTTACCCCACAGGGCACGAGCAGTACTTC.

This chain links TRBV7-2 with TRBJ1-2; no reliable D call. CDR1 SGHTA and CDR2 FQGNSA come from the germline V gene. V was clipped by 1 base and J by 1 base, with 10 bases between them. The CDR3 is 15 residues long. The CDR3: CASSLEGRSNYGYTF. CDR3 DNA: TGTGCCAGCAGCTTAGAGGGTCGCAGTAACTATGGCTACACCTTC.